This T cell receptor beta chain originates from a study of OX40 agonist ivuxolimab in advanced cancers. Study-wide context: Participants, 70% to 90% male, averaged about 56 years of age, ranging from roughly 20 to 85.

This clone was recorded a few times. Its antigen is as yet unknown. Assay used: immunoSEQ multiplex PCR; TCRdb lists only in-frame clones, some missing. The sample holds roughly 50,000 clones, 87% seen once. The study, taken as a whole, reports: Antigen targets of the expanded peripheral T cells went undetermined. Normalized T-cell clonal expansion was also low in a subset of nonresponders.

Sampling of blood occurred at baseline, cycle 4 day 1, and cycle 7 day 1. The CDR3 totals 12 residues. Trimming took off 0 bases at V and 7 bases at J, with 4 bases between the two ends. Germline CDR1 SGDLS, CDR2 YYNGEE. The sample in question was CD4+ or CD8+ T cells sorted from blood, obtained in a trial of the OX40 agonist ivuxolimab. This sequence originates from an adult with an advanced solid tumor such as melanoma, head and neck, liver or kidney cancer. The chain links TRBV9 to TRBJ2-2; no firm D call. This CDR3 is CASSVDNGELFF. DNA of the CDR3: TGTGCCAGCAGCGTAGACAACGGGGAGCTGTTTTTT.